The T cell receptor (beta chain) under discussion was sequenced for a study of cytomegalovirus exposure and HLA in healthy donors. Study in general: The same platform was used for the 110 or so validation repertoires and the 500 to 700 first-cohort repertoires, a later analysis reported.

Sequencing was performed with immunoSEQ multiplex PCR; in TCRdb, only in-frame clones are kept and a portion is missing. The data hold roughly 120,000 clones, with about 94% observed a single time. CDR1 and CDR2 (germline): SGHAT, FQNNGV. This CDR3 is 13 amino acids long. The V end was cut by 3 bases, the J end by 0 bases, with 3 bases between. The chain carries TRBV11-2 and TRBJ1-5; no definite D call. This receptor was identified in a woman under 30 in good health and CMV-seronegative. Sequences were obtained from PBMCs. The CDR3 loop is CASSLRSNQPQHF. The CDR3 DNA reads as TGTGCCAGCAGCTTGCGTAGCAATCAGCCCCAGCATTTT.